Below, 9 T cell receptor beta chains from the same sample are listed, as sequenced in a study of identical twins. One entry per CDR3 protein, called by TCRdb with MiXCR from the 5' RACE reads. This table holds more than 200,000 distinct CDR3 sequences, over 8% found once. The sample consisted of memory (CD45RO+) T cells sorted from blood. These receptors were obtained from a woman between 18 and 29 years old in good health.

This clonotype was counted between two and nine times. The chain has TRBV12-3 or TRBV12-4 and TRBJ1-1, with 7 bases identical to TRBD1. The CDR3 extends over 14 amino acids. V gave up 5 bases and J gave up 1 base; unmatched junction bases: 4. CDR3 nucleotides: TGTGCCAGCAGTAGGACAGGAGCGAACACTGAAGCTTTCTTT. Translation: CASSRTGANTEAFF.

There are many counts of this clonotype. The chain couples TRBV12-3 or TRBV12-4 to TRBJ1-5, with D tentatively TRBD1 (6 bases). The CDR3 has 16 amino acids. V lost 2 bases and J lost 3, with 14 bases in between. Here the CDR3 reads CASSLIRDTTNQPQHF. The CDR3 bases are TGTGCCAGCAGTTTAATTAGGGACACCACCAATCAGCCCCAGCATTTT.

This clonotype was seen more than once but under ten times. This chain links TRBV30 with TRBJ2-5; no definite D call. CDR1 and CDR2 (germline): GTSNPN, SVGIG (reference sequence). The CDR3 is 13 amino acids. Trimming shortened V by 1 base and J by 3 bases, and 9 bases separated the two germline ends. CDR3 nucleotides: TGTGCCTGGAGTGAACGGACGGAAGAGACCCAGTACTTC. Amino acid sequence: CAWSERTEETQYF. Full variable domain (missing parts from reference TRBV30 and TRBJ2-5): SQTIHQWPATLVQPVGSPLSLECTVEGTSNPNLYWYRQAAGRGLQLLFYSVGIGQISSEVPQNLSASRPQDRQFILSSKKLLLSDSGFYLCAWSERTEETQYFGPGTRLLVL.

This clonotype was counted ten times or more. The chain carries TRBV6-1 and TRBJ1-2; 8 bases are shared with TRBD1. This CDR3 region has 16 residues. Germline lookup yields CDR1 MNHNS and CDR2 SASEGT. V lost 10 bases and J lost 0; bases outside the gene matches: 13. The CDR3 DNA sequence: TGTGCCATCAGGGGGACACCACAGGGGGCTAACTATGGCTACACCTTC. It yields the protein CAIRGTPQGANYGYTF.

This sequence joins TRBV4-2 and TRBJ2-1; 9 nucleotides align to TRBD2. This CDR3 comprises 16 residues. With V trimmed by 1 base and J by 3 bases, 4 bases remained unmatched. CDR1 is LGHNA and CDR2 is YNFKEQ in the germline V gene. This CDR3 is CASSQGAGGVYNEQFF. The CDR3, as DNA: TGTGCCAGCAGCCAAGGGGCGGGGGGGGTCTACAATGAGCAGTTCTTC.

The CDR3 coding sequence is TGTGCCAGCAGCTGGGGGAGGGGGGACCACAATGAGCAGTTCTTC. Protein: CASSWGRGDHNEQFF. The chain is built from TRBV7-9 and TRBJ2-1, with D tentatively TRBD2 (7 bases). There are 15 residues in the CDR3. Trimming pared 4 bases from V and 5 bases from J, leaving 15 bases between. Germline loops: CDR1 SEHNR, CDR2 FQNEAQ (reference sequence).

There are a few counts of this clonotype. This chain uses TRBV7-2 with TRBJ1-6; 8 bases line up with TRBD1. Per germline, CDR1 SGHTA and CDR2 FQGNSA. V was pared by 1 base and J by 7 bases, with 3 bases of the junction left unmatched. The CDR3 totals 15 residues. The CDR3 DNA is TGTGCCAGCAGCTTAGAGTACAGGGGGAATTCACCCCTCCACTTT. Amino acid sequence: CASSLEYRGNSPLHF.

The V and J genes are TRBV20-1 and TRBJ2-3; 10 bases are shared with TRBD2. The CDR3 spans 14 residues. After removal of 4 bases from V and 6 bases from J, the junction contained 7 bases not matched to a gene. The V gene's germline CDR1 is DFQATT and CDR2 SNEGSKA (reference sequence). In DNA form, the CDR3 reads TGCAGTGCTAACTTAGCGGGGGGCGTGGATACGCAGTATTTT. Amino acid sequence: CSANLAGGVDTQYF.

This clonotype was observed a handful of times. This chain uses TRBV27 with TRBJ2-3; D is uncertain. The V gene lost 4 bases and the J gene lost 11 bases, with 16 bases spanning the gap. In germline, CDR1 is MNHEY, CDR2 SMNVEV (reference sequence). CDR3 length: 13 residues. The DNA of the CDR3 is TGTGCCAGCAGTTCAGGTTGGGGATACTTGCAGTATTTT. This translates into CASSSGWGYLQYF.